Each of the 4 T cell receptor beta chains below was sequenced from the same sample in a study of graft-versus-host responses after intestinal transplantation. For these receptors, no antigen is known. Measured with immunoSEQ multiplex PCR; TCRdb has only the in-frame clones, and not every one. This repertoire shows about 99,000 clones, approximately 94% found once; its top ten account for approximately 1.2%. Sequencing used unstimulated CD8+ T cells sorted from spleen or lymph node cells, obtained before intestinal transplant. The receptors come from a human donor who received an intestinal transplant.

This chain connects TRBV29-1 to TRBJ2-2, with 7 bases identical to TRBD1. CDR3 size: 12 residues. CDR1 and CDR2 from the germline V gene are SQVTM and ANQGSEA. V dropped 6 bases and J dropped 6; count of bases not matched to a gene: 4. The CDR3 spells CSVSQGAGELFF. CDR3 in DNA: TGCAGCGTCTCGCAGGGGGCCGGGGAGCTGTTTTTT.

This chain uses TRBV5-1 with TRBJ2-7; TRBD2 matches at 7 bases. This CDR3 is built from 15 residues. V gave up 3 bases and J gave up 4 bases; unmatched junction bases: 10. The germline V gene has CDR1 SGHRS and CDR2 YFSETQ. DNA of the CDR3: TGCGCCAGCAGCTGGCCGAGGGAGGGTCTTTACGAGCAGTACTTC. This codes for CASSWPREGLYEQYF.

The chain employs TRBV9 and TRBJ1-2; D possibly corresponds to TRBD1 (5 bases). This CDR3 comprises 15 residues. Per germline, CDR1 SGDLS and CDR2 YYNGEE. V gave up 3 bases and J gave up 6 bases, with 18 bases separating them. CDR3 bases: TGTGCCAGCAGCGAAAGCCCCGGGACTGCTAATGGCTACACCTTC. It yields the protein CASSESPGTANGYTF.

The V gene is TRBV5-5, the J gene TRBJ2-7; 7 bases align to TRBD1. There are 16 residues in the CDR3. Germline V CDR1 and CDR2: SGHKS, YYEKEE (reference sequence). V gave up 3 bases and J gave up 1 base; unmatched junction bases: 10. The DNA for the CDR3 is TGTGCCAGCAGCTCCACCCTAGGGACAGTTTCCTACGAGCAGTACTTC. Translation: CASSSTLGTVSYEQYF.